These 3 T cell receptor beta chains were sequenced from one sample in a study of shared clonotypes between healthy human individuals. Only in-frame clones appear in the TCRdb table, and some are missing; sequencing was by immunoSEQ multiplex PCR. Of some 92,000 clones in the sample, roughly 45% were seen once. Sequencing was done on a sample of PBMCs. These TCRs come from a woman in her thirties or forties in good health. Some clones in this sample may be carry-over from other donors' samples.

About this clone: This likely traces to a read error, being one base from a far larger clone. The V gene is TRBV30, the J gene TRBJ2-5, with D possibly being TRBD2 (6 bases). Trimming cost V 0 bases and J 4 bases, with 12 bases left between them. Germline V gene sequence: CDR1 GTSNPN, CDR2 SVGIG (reference sequence). The CDR3 is 14 residues long. CDR3 amino acids: CAWSVAGSGETQYF. CDR3 sequence (DNA): TGTGCCTGGAGTGTAGCGGGTAGCGGAGAGACCCAGTACTTC. Using reference TRBV30 and TRBJ2-5 for the parts outside the CDR3, the full variable domain is SQTIHQWPATLVQPVGSPLSLECTVEGTSNPNLYWYRQAAGRGLQLLFYSVGIGQISSEVPQNLSASRPQDRQFILSSKKLLLSDSGFYLCAWSVAGSGETQYFGPGTRLLVL.

The genes are TRBV28 and TRBJ2-7; 10 bases align to TRBD1. The CDR3 spans 15 residues. The germline gives CDR1 MDHEN, CDR2 SYDVKM. After removal of 8 bases from V and 0 bases from J, the junction contained 7 bases not matched to a gene. The CDR3 spells CASDSRDRGSYEQYF. Written as DNA, the CDR3 is TGTGCCAGCGACAGCCGGGACAGGGGCTCCTACGAGCAGTACTTC.

To note about this clone: A read error may explain this, as a much larger clone is one base away. The chain is built from TRBV7-2 and TRBJ2-3, with 9 bases identical to TRBD2. CDR3 length: 14 amino acids. The V gene's germline CDR1 is SGHTA and CDR2 FQGNSA. V was pared by 3 bases and J by 6 bases, with 4 bases of the junction left unmatched. This CDR3 reads CASSLTSGGDTQYF. The CDR3 coding sequence is TGTGCCAGCAGCTTGACAAGCGGGGGGGATACGCAGTATTTT.